This entry lists 5 T cell receptor beta chains sequenced from one sample in a study of blood T cell repertoires in COVID-19. The table came from immunoSEQ multiplex PCR; TCRdb's copy has only in-frame clones and leaves some out. Among some 110,000 clones listed, around 84% were seen once. Sequencing used peripheral blood. The receptors derive from a woman of 80 years or more with acute or convalescent COVID-19.

V and J are TRBV29-1 and TRBJ2-5; D uncertain. V was cut by 7 bases and J by 4 bases, with 16 bases left in between. The CDR3 spans 13 residues. Germline V gene sequence: CDR1 SQVTM, CDR2 ANQGSEA. CDR3: CSGRPLLIETQYF. The CDR3 nucleotides are TGCAGCGGCCGACCACTACTGATAGAGACCCAGTACTTC.

The rearrangement joins TRBV6-5 to TRBJ2-1; 8 nucleotides match TRBD2. Germline CDR1 MNHEY, CDR2 SVGAGI. The V gene end was trimmed by 8 bases and the J gene end by 4 bases; junction bases not matched to a gene: 7. This CDR3 is built from 14 residues. CDR3 sequence: CASSKTGGYNEQFF. The CDR3 DNA sequence: TGTGCCAGCTCAAAAACGGGAGGGTACAATGAGCAGTTCTTC.

This clone has a single count. The chain employs TRBV9 and TRBJ1-3; 7 nucleotides line up with TRBD1. The V and J ends lost 0 bases and 7 bases, in that order; junction bases with no gene match: 13. Germline CDR1 and CDR2: SGDLS and YYNGEE. CDR3 size: 17 residues. In DNA form, the CDR3 reads TGTGCCAGCAGCGTAGACCCGGGGGCAGGGGGAAGGAACACCATATATTTT. Protein sequence: CASSVDPGAGGRNTIYF. Looking up the rest from reference TRBV9 and TRBJ1-3 gives the full variable domain: DSGVTQTPKHLITATGQRVTLRCSPRSGDLSVYWYQQSLDQGLQFLIQYYNGEERAKGNILERFSAQQFPDLHSELNLSSLELGDSALYFCASSVDPGAGGRNTIYFGEGSWLTVV.

The chain links TRBV7-2 to TRBJ2-2; D is unclear. This CDR3 contains 14 residues. V lost 3 bases and J 1 base, leaving 6 bases between the germline ends. From germline, CDR1 is SGHTA and CDR2 FQGNSA. CDR3 loop: CASSFQWNTGELFF. CDR3 nucleotide sequence: TGTGCCAGCAGCTTTCAATGGAACACCGGGGAGCTGTTTTTT. Complete variable domain (other parts from reference TRBV7-2 and TRBJ2-2): GAGVSQSPSNKVTEKGKDVELRCDPISGHTALYWYRQSLGQGLEFLIYFQGNSAPDKSGLPSDRFSAERTGGSVSTLTIQRTQQEDSAVYLCASSFQWNTGELFFGEGSRLTVL.

The genes are TRBV28 and TRBJ2-2, with D unresolved. This CDR3 has 14 amino acids. Germline lookup yields CDR1 MDHEN and CDR2 SYDVKM. V was cut by 4 bases and J by 5 bases, with 11 bases left in between. CDR3 residues: CASSSVGMTGELFF. DNA for the CDR3: TGTGCCAGCAGTTCCGTCGGTATGACCGGGGAGCTGTTTTTT.